This T cell receptor (beta chain) was sequenced for a study of blood T cells in healthy people across ages. Across the study: Template switching recovered approximately one barcoded beta molecule for every two T cells.

Donors each provided around 10 milliliters of peripheral blood. Primed by a sample-barcoded 5' primer and a J-beta primer mix, a second PCR proceeded for roughly 7 to 11 cycles. TCRdb re-called the 5' RACE reads with MiXCR, one entry per CDR3 protein. The table includes just under 550,000 distinct CDR3 sequences, around 24% detected once. Trimming took 5 bases from V and 2 from J; bases not matched to a gene: 3. The germline V gene has CDR1 SGHTA and CDR2 FQGNSA. The CDR3 is 15 amino acids. The data also belong to a second study, concerning T cells of mothers and their children. That source reports: cDNA was synthesized from all extracted RNA at approximately 1.5 ug per reaction. At a sensitivity of about 98 clones per million clonotypes, no persistent microchimeric T cell clones appeared.

The source material was blood. The receptor comes from a boy younger than 18 in good health. This chain connects TRBV7-2 to TRBJ2-1, with 10 nucleotides matching TRBD1. The CDR3 spells CASSRGQGTYNEQFF. The CDR3 DNA reads as TGTGCCAGCAGCCGGGGACAGGGGACCTACAATGAGCAGTTCTTC. The full variable domain, in which reference TRBV7-2 and TRBJ2-1 provide the parts outside the CDR3, is GAGVSQSPSNKVTEKGKDVELRCDPISGHTALYWYRQSLGQGLEFLIYFQGNSAPDKSGLPSDRFSAERTGGSVSTLTIQRTQQEDSAVYLCASSRGQGTYNEQFFGPGTRLTVL.